Listed below are T cell receptor beta chains from one sample, sequenced in a study of blood T cell repertoires in COVID-19. Data came from immunoSEQ multiplex PCR; TCRdb stores just in-frame clones and leaves some out. Here the sample spans 200,000 to 300,000 clones, approximately 82% being singletons. The sequencing sample was made of peripheral blood. Source of these receptors: a woman aged 80 or older with acute or convalescent COVID-19. The conserved cysteine and the conserved F or W are not part of the CDR3 here. D genes are given only for firm matches.

TRBV5-1,NA,TRBJ1-1,12,ASVLSDTTNEAF
TRBV5-4,NA,TRBJ2-1,14,ASSLDRIISYNEQF
TRBV7-8,NA,TRBJ1-5,16,ASSLSGGLGSSNQPQH
TRBV19,NA,TRBJ1-2,15,ASSIRSPGAGNYGYT
TRBV5-1,TRBD1,TRBJ2-3,12,ASSKDRGADTQY
TRBV19,TRBD1,TRBJ1-2,12,ASSPSGTGVGYT
TRBV3-1/TRBV3-2,TRBD2,TRBJ2-5,15,ASSQVSGGAFQETQY
TRBV6-1,TRBD1,TRBJ2-1,13,ASSEGDSSYNEQF
TRBV11-2,NA,TRBJ2-3,11,ASSFQGTDTQY
TRBV11-1,TRBD2,TRBJ2-5,14,ASSPRGQRDGETQY
TRBV27,NA,TRBJ1-1,13,ASSPLRGGRTEAF
TRBV28,NA,TRBJ2-5,14,ASYPGGQGGQETQY
TRBV6-5,NA,TRBJ1-6,13,ASRSRISYNSPLH
TRBV30,NA,TRBJ1-1,15,AWSVQTGLSGRTEAF
TRBV29-1,TRBD2,TRBJ2-5,14,SVDMGRGGRFETQY
TRBV19,NA,TRBJ1-2,12,ASNLAGNLGGYT
TRBV2,TRBD1,TRBJ1-6,12,ASSGQGVNSPLH
TRBV4-3,NA,TRBJ1-3,13,ASSQVASSGNTIY
TRBV3-1/TRBV3-2,TRBD2,TRBJ2-7,13,ASSLRGAGAREQY
TRBV6-2/TRBV6-3,NA,TRBJ2-1,14,ASSSRIPSNYNEQF
TRBV5-5,NA,TRBJ1-5,13,ASSFWEGSDQPQH